This T cell receptor (beta chain) originates from a study of T cell responses to AZD1222 COVID-19 vaccine. Findings and limits, study-wide: Baseline antibody screening turned up just a handful of seropositive AZD1222 recipients. Unmutated variant regions are reportedly the target of nearly half of TCRs that are spike-specific. Sampling captured repertoires only after the peak T cell response.

As regards this clone: Antigen specificity is unknown.

Germline loops: CDR1 SGHKS, CDR2 YYEKEE (reference sequence). The V and J ends lost 0 bases and 7 bases respectively, with 13 bases between them. The CDR3 runs to 15 residues. The data were produced by immunoSEQ multiplex PCR, yet TCRdb's version contains in-frame clones alone and is incomplete. The sample records 95,000 to 150,000 clones, roughly 84% being singletons. The sequencing used peripheral blood, collected on day 0 of AZD1222 vaccination. The receptor's source is an adult in good health. This chain uses TRBV5-5 with TRBJ1-4; D uncertain. This chain's CDR3 is CASSLGEGGIEKLFF. In nucleotides, the CDR3 is TGTGCCAGCAGCTTGGGGGAGGGAGGTATTGAAAAACTGTTTTTT.